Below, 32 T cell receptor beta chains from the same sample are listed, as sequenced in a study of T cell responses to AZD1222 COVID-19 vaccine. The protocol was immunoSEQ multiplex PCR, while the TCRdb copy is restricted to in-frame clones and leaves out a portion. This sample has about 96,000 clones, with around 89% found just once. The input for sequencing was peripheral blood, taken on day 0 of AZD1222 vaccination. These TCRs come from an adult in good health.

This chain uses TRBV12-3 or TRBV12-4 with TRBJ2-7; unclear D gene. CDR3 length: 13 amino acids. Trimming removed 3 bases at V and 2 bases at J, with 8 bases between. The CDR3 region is CASSFSLTYEQYF. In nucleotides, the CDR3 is TGTGCCAGCAGTTTCAGCCTTACCTACGAGCAGTACTTC.

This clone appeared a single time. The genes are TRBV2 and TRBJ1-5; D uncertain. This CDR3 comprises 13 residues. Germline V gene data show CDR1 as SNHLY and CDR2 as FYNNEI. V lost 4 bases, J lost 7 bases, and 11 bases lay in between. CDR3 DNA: TGTGCCAGCAGTGGAGGGCTGGGACAGCCCCAGCATTTT. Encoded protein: CASSGGLGQPQHF.

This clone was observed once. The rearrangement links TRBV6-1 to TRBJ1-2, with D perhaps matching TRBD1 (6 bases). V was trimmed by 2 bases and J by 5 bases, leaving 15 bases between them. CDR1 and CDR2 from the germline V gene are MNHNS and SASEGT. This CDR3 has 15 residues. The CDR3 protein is CASSESLTGAYGYTF. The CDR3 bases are TGTGCCAGCAGTGAATCCCTGACAGGAGCTTATGGCTACACCTTC.

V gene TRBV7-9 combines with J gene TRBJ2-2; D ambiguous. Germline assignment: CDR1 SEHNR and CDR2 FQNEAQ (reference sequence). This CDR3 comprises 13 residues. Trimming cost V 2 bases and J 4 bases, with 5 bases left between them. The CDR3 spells CASSLRVTGELFF. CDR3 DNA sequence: TGTGCCAGCAGCTTAAGGGTCACCGGGGAGCTGTTTTTT. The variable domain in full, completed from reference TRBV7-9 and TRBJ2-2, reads DTGVSQNPRHKITKRGQNVTFRCDPISEHNRLYWYRQTLGQGPEFLTYFQNEAQLEKSRLLSDRFSAERPKGSFSTLEIQRTEQGDSAMYLCASSLRVTGELFFGEGSRLTVL.

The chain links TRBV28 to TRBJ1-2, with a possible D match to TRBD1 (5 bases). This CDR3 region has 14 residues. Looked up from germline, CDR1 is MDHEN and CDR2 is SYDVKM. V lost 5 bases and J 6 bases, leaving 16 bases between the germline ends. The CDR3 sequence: CASSALGGWNGYTF. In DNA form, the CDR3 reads TGTGCCAGCAGTGCCCTCGGGGGGTGGAATGGCTACACCTTC.

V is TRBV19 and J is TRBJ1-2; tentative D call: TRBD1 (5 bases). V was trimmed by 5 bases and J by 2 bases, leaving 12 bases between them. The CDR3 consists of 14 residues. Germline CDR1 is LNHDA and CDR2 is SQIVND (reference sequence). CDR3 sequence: CASSATEPNYGYTF. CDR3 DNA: TGTGCCAGTAGTGCGACAGAGCCGAACTATGGCTACACCTTC.

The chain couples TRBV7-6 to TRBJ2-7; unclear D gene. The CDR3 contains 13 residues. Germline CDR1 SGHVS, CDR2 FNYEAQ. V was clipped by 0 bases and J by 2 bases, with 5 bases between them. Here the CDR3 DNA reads TGTGCCAGCAGCTTAGCACGGACCTACGAGCAGTACTTC. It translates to CASSLARTYEQYF.

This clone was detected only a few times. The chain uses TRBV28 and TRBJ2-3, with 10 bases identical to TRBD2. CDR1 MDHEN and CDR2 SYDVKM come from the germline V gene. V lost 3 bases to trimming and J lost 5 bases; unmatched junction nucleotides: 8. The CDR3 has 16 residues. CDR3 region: CASSLLAGAVGDTQYF. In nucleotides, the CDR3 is TGTGCCAGCAGTTTGCTAGCGGGAGCCGTTGGAGATACGCAGTATTTT. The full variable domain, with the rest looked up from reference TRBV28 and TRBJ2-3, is DVKVTQSSRYLVKRTGEKVFLECVQDMDHENMFWYRQDPGLGLRLIYFSYDVKMKEKGDIPEGYSVSREKKERFSLILESASTNQTSMYLCASSLLAGAVGDTQYFGPGTRLTVL.

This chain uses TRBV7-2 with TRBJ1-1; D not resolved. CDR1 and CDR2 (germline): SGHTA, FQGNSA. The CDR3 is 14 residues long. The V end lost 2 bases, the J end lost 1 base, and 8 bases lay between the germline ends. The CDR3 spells CASSLLPGNTEAFF. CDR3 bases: TGTGCCAGCAGCTTATTGCCAGGGAACACTGAAGCTTTCTTT. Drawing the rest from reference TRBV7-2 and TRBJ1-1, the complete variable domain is GAGVSQSPSNKVTEKGKDVELRCDPISGHTALYWYRQSLGQGLEFLIYFQGNSAPDKSGLPSDRFSAERTGGSVSTLTIQRTQQEDSAVYLCASSLLPGNTEAFFGQGTRLTVV.

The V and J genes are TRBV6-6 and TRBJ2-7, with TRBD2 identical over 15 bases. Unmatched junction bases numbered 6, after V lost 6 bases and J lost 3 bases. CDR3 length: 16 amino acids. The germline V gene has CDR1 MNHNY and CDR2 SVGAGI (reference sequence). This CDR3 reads CASRGLAGGLDYEQYF. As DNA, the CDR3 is TGTGCCAGCAGGGGACTAGCGGGAGGCCTTGACTACGAGCAGTACTTC.

The CDR3 spells CASSDGGGVTDTQYF. CDR3 DNA: TGTGCCAGCAGTGACGGGGGTGGAGTCACAGATACGCAGTATTTT. The chain is built from TRBV6-4 and TRBJ2-3, with D perhaps assigned TRBD1 or TRBD2 (5 bases each). The CDR3 covers 15 residues. V was shortened by 2 bases and J by 2 bases, with 11 bases between the two germline ends. CDR1 and CDR2 from the germline V gene are MRHNA and SNTAGT.

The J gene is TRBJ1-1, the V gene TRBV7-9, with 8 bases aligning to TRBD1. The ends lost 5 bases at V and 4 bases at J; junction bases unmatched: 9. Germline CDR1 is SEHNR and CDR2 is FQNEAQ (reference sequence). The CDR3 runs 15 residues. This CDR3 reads CASSGYRGAATEAFF. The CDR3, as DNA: TGTGCCAGCAGCGGTTACAGGGGGGCGGCCACTGAAGCTTTCTTT.

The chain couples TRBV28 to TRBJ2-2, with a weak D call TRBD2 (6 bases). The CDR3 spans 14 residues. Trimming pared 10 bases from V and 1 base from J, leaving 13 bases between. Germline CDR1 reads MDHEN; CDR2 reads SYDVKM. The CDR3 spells CATFRGRNTGELFF. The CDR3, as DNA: TGTGCCACCTTCCGGGGGAGGAACACCGGGGAGCTGTTTTTT.

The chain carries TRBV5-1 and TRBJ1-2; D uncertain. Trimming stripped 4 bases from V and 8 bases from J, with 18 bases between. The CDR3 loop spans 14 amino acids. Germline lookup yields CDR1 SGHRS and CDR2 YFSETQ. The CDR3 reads CASSPERLLGGYTF. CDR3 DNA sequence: TGCGCCAGCAGCCCGGAACGACTCCTGGGGGGCTACACCTTC. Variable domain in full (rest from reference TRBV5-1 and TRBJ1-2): KAGVTQTPRYLIKTRGQQVTLSCSPISGHRSVSWYQQTPGQGLQFLFEYFSETQRNKGNFPGRFSGRQFSNSRSEMNVSTLELGDSALYLCASSPERLLGGYTFGSGTRLTVV.

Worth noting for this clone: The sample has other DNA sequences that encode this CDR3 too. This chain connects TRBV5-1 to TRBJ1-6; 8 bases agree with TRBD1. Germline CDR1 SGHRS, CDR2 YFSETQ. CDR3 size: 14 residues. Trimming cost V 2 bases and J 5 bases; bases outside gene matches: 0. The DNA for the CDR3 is TGCGCCAGCAGCTTACAGGGGGATAATTCACCCCTCCACTTT. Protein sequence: CASSLQGDNSPLHF.

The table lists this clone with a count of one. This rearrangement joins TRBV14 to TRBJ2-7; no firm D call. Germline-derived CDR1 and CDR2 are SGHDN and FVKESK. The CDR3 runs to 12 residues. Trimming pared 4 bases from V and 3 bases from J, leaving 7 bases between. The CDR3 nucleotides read TGTGCCAGCAGCCCAACTCTCTACGAGCAGTACTTC. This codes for CASSPTLYEQYF.

The CDR3 loop is CASSDERASGPDTQYF. The DNA for the CDR3 is TGTGCCAGCAGTGACGAACGGGCCTCGGGCCCAGATACGCAGTATTTT. The chain has TRBV6-4 and TRBJ2-3; D is uncertain. The CDR3 extends over 16 amino acids. Germline CDR1 MRHNA, CDR2 SNTAGT. V was shortened by 2 bases and J by 4 bases, with 16 bases between the two germline ends.

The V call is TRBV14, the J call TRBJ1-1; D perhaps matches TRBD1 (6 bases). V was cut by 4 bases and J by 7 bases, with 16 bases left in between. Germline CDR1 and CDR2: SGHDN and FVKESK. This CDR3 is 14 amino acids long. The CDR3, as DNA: TGTGCCAGCAGCCCCACCGGAGGGGGGAATGAAGCTTTCTTT. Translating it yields CASSPTGGGNEAFF.

Here the CDR3 reads CAWSVPGAGPSHEQYF. The CDR3 DNA sequence: TGTGCCTGGAGTGTCCCAGGGGCAGGGCCGTCCCACGAGCAGTACTTC. The rearrangement joins TRBV30 to TRBJ2-7; TRBD1 is a possible D gene (6 bases). V was trimmed by 0 bases and J by 5 bases, leaving 20 bases between them. Germline CDR1 is GTSNPN and CDR2 is SVGIG (reference sequence). The CDR3 has 16 residues. The full variable domain, rest sourced from reference TRBV30 and TRBJ2-7, is SQTIHQWPATLVQPVGSPLSLECTVEGTSNPNLYWYRQAAGRGLQLLFYSVGIGQISSEVPQNLSASRPQDRQFILSSKKLLLSDSGFYLCAWSVPGAGPSHEQYFGPGTRLTVT.

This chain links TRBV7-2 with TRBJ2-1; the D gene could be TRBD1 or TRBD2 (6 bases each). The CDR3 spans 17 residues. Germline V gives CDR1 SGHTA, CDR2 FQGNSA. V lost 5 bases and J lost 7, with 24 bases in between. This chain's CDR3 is CASSASTWITGANEQFF. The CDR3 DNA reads TGTGCCAGCAGCGCGTCAACGTGGATTACGGGGGCGAATGAGCAGTTCTTC.

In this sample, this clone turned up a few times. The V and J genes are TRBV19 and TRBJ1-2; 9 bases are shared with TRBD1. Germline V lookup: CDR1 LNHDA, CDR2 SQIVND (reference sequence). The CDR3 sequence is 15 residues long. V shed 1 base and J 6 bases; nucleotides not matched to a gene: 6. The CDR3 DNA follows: TGTGCCAGTAGTATAGGCAGGACAGGGGATGATGGCTACACCTTC. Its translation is CASSIGRTGDDGYTF. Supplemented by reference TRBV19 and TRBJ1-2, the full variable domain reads DGGITQSPKYLFRKEGQNVTLSCEQNLNHDAMYWYRQDPGQGLRLIYYSQIVNDFQKGDIAEGYSVSREKKESFPLTVTSAQKNPTAFYLCASSIGRTGDDGYTFGSGTRLTVV.

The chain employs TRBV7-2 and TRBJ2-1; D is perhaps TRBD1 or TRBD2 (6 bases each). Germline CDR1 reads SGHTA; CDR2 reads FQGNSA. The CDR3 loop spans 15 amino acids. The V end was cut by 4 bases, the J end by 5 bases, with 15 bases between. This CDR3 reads CASSSAGQFNNEQFF. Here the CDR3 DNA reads TGTGCCAGCAGCTCGGCGGGACAATTCAACAATGAGCAGTTCTTC.

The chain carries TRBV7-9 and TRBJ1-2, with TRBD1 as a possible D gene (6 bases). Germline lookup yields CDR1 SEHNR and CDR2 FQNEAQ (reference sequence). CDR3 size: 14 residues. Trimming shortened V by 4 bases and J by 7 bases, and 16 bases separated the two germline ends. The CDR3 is CASSSAGGGGGYTF. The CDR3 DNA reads TGTGCCAGCAGCTCCGCGGGGGGCGGCGGTGGCTACACCTTC.

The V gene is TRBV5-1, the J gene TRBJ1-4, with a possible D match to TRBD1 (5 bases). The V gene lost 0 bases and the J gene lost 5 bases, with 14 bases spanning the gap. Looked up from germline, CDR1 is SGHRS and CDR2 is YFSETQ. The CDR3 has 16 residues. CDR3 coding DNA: TGCGCCAGCAGCTTGGCCTCTGGGGCAGGCAATGAAAAACTGTTTTTT. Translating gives CASSLASGAGNEKLFF. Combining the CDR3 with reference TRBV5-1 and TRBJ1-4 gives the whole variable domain KAGVTQTPRYLIKTRGQQVTLSCSPISGHRSVSWYQQTPGQGLQFLFEYFSETQRNKGNFPGRFSGRQFSNSRSEMNVSTLELGDSALYLCASSLASGAGNEKLFFGSGTQLSVL.

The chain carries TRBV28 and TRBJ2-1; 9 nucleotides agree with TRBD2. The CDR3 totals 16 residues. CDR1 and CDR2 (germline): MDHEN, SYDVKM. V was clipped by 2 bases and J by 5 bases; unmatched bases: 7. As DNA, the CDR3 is TGTGCCAGCAGTTTAGGTAGCGGGAGATGGGACAATGAGCAGTTCTTC. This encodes CASSLGSGRWDNEQFF. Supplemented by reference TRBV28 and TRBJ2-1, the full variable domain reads DVKVTQSSRYLVKRTGEKVFLECVQDMDHENMFWYRQDPGLGLRLIYFSYDVKMKEKGDIPEGYSVSREKKERFSLILESASTNQTSMYLCASSLGSGRWDNEQFFGPGTRLTVL.

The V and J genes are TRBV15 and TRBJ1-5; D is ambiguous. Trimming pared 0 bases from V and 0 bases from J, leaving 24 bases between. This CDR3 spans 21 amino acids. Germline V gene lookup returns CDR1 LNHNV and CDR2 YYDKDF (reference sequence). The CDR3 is CATSRDNGVWTSTYSNQPQHF. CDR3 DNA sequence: TGTGCCACCAGCAGAGATAACGGGGTTTGGACTTCTACCTATAGCAATCAGCCCCAGCATTTT.

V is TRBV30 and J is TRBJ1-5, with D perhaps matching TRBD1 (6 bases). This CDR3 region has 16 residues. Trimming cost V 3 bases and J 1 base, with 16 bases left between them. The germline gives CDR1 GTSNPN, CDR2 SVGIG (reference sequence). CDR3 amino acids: CAWRNSQGRSNQPQHF. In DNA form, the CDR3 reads TGTGCCTGGAGGAATTCACAGGGAAGAAGCAATCAGCCCCAGCATTTT. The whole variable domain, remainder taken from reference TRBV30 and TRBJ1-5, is SQTIHQWPATLVQPVGSPLSLECTVEGTSNPNLYWYRQAAGRGLQLLFYSVGIGQISSEVPQNLSASRPQDRQFILSSKKLLLSDSGFYLCAWRNSQGRSNQPQHFGDGTRLSIL.

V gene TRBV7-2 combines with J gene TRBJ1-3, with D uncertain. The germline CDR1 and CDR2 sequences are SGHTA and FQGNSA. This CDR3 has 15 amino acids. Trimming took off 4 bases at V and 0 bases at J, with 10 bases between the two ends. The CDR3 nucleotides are TGTGCCAGCAGCTCGACCGGAAGCTCTGGAAACACCATATATTTT. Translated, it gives CASSSTGSSGNTIYF.

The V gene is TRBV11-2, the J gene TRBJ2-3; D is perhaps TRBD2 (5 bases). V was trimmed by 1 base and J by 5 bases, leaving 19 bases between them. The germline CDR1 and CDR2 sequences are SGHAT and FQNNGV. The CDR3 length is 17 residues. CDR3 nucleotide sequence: TGTGCCAGCAGCTTAGCTCCCCTTCGTGGGAGAGGAGATACGCAGTATTTT. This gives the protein CASSLAPLRGRGDTQYF.

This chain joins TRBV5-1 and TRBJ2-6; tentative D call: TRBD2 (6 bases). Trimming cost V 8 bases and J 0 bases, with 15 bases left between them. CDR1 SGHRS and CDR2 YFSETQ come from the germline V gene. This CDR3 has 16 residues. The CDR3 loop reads CASKGLDYSGANVLTF. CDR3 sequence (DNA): TGCGCCAGTAAGGGACTGGATTACTCTGGGGCCAACGTCCTGACTTTC.

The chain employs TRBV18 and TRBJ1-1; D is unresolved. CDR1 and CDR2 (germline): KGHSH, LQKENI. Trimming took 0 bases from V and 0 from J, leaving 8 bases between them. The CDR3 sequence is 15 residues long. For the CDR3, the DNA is TGTGCCAGCTCACCACCTGGGTCCCTGAACACTGAAGCTTTCTTT. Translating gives CASSPPGSLNTEAFF.

CDR3 sequence reads: CSAASGRVKYF. The CDR3 region has the DNA TGCAGTGCTGCTAGCGGGAGAGTTAAGTACTTC. This chain links TRBV20-1 with TRBJ2-7; 10 bases match TRBD2. The V gene's germline CDR1 is DFQATT and CDR2 SNEGSKA (reference sequence). The CDR3 is 11 amino acids. The ends lost 5 bases at V and 11 bases at J; junction bases unmatched: 6.